This T cell receptor (beta chain) appears in the sequencing data of a study of blood T cell repertoires in COVID-19. Study overall: The United States, Italy and Spain were the sources of the acute and convalescent COVID-19 samples. PBMCs, B-cell-depleted T cells, or T cells were the source of the cDNA or gDNA that made up the material.

Study processing details: Amplified reference gene primers provided the basis for estimating nucleated cell counts. Assay used: immunoSEQ multiplex PCR; TCRdb lists only in-frame clones, some missing. The V and J calls and clone size were taken over from that table, and D and trimming were inferred from the DNA. The sample records some 100,000 clones, around nine tenths being singletons. The origin of this receptor is a woman aged 80 or over with active COVID-19. The sequenced sample was peripheral blood.

CDR3 DNA sequence: TGTGCCAGCTCACGGCCGGGACAGGTTAGCGGAGACTCCTACGAGCAGTACTTC. It specifies CASSRPGQVSGDSYEQYF. The chain has TRBV18 and TRBJ2-7; 8 bases match TRBD1. This CDR3 has 18 residues. The germline V gene has CDR1 KGHSH and CDR2 LQKENI. V trimming: 4 bases; J trimming: 0 bases; junction bases outside the gene matches: 14.